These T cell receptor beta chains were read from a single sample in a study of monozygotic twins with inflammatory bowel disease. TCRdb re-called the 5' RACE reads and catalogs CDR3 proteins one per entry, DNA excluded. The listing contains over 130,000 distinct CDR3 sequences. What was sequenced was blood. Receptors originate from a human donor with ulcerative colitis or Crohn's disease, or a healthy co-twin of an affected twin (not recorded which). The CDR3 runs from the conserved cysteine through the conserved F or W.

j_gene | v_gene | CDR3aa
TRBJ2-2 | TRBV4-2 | CASSPRGAGELFF
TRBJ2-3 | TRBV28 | CASSFDGQGFTDTQYF
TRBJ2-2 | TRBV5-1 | CASMKQGANTGELFF
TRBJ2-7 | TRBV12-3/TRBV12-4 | CASSSLTTRGGSSYEQYF
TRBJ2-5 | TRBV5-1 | CASSLELAGVETQYF
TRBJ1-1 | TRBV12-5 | CASGFEPDGKRQIQDEAFF
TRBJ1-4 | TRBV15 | CATSRVGAANEKLFF
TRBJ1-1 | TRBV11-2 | CASSRDSFPTEAFF
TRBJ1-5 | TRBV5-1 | CASSLGDRGSNQPQHF
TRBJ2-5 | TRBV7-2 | CASSPDRIQETQYF
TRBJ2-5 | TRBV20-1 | CSARDLKGGGQETQYF
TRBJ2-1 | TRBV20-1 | CSARDFSGGDHEQFF
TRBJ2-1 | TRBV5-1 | CASSSLPSYNEQFF
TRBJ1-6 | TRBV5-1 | CASSTGTGSYNSPLHF
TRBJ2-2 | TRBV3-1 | CASSPGADTGELFF
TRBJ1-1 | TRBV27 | CASSLSGLYTEAFF
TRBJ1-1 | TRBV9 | CASSVTRGTEAFF
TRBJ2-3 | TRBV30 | CAWSQRGTPMDTQYF
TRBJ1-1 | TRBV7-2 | CASSLSMTPRYTEAFF
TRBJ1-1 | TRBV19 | CASNLDRNMNTEAFF
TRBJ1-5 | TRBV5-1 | CASSLIPGNNQPQHF
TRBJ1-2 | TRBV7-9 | CAGSNVALYGYTF
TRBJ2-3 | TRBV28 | CASSPGGAKADTQYF
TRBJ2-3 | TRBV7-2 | CASSLAKGSRTDTQYF
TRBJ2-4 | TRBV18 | CASSADRNLKNIQYF
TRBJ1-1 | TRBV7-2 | CASSSSVFTEAFF
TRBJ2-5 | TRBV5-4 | CASSRDAGGARETQYF
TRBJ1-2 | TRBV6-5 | CASANVYGYTF
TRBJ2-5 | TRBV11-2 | CASSSSGGELKTQYF
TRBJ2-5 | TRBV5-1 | CASSLEGGGGQETQYF
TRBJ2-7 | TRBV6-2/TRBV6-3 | CASRPGSSYEQYF
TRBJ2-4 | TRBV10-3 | CAISEGVTKNIQYF
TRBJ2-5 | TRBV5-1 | CASSSEGTGKETQYF
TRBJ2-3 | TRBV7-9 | CASSLVGGDKDTQYF
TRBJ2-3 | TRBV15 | CATSRGGDGSTDTQYF
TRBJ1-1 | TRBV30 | CAWTRNRDTEAFF
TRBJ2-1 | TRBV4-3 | CASSQVPHNEQFF
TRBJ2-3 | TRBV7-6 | CASRESRGPTNTQYF
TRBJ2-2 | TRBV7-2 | CASTPPGQDGAGELFF
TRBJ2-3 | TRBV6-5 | CASSYRPYGGAGTDTQYF
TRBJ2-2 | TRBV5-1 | CASSLPGGDGGELFF
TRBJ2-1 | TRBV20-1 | CSARGPQRGQFF
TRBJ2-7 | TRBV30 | CAWSRPRDRGHEQYF
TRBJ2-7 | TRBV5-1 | CASSLEGTSYEQYF
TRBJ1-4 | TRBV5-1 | CASRDPGDEKLFF
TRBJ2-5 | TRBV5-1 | CASSSTGTTGETQYF
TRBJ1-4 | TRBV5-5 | CASSPRTANEKLFF
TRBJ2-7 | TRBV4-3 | CASSQQYLGARSYEQYF